The present TCR beta chain was sequenced within a study of cytomegalovirus exposure and HLA in healthy donors. Findings of the study overall: In a later analysis, the majority of CMV-associated beta chains seemingly showed HLA restriction.

Comment on this clone: Its antigen is undetermined.

V was pared by 4 bases and J by 3 bases, with 12 bases between. CDR3 length: 15 amino acids. Germline V gene lookup returns CDR1 SEHNR and CDR2 FQNEAQ (reference sequence). Researchers ran the PCR with 60 Vbeta and 13 Jbeta primers. The assay was immunoSEQ multiplex PCR, and TCRdb's table has in-frame clones only and misses some. The table for this sample gives under 150,000 clones. The source is a man between 35 and 55 years old in good health and CMV-seronegative. The sequencing sample was made of PBMCs. The chain employs TRBV7-9 and TRBJ1-4; D might be TRBD1 (6 bases). In nucleotides, the CDR3 is TGTGCCAGCAGCTCCACAGGGTGGTCTAATGAAAAACTGTTTTTT. Its protein is CASSSTGWSNEKLFF.